The TCR beta chain under discussion was sequenced for a study of cytomegalovirus exposure and HLA in healthy donors. Findings and limits, study-wide: In a later analysis, several top co-occurrence clusters appeared linked to parvovirus B19, influenza, CMV and Epstein-Barr virus.

The PCR made use of 60 Vbeta and 13 Jbeta primers. Clones were read by immunoSEQ multiplex PCR, and TCRdb kept only the in-frame ones, dropping some. The sample has approximately 180,000 clones; around three quarters are singletons. Regarding this clone: Its antigen is not identified.

Germline CDR1 WSHSY, CDR2 SAAADI. The V and J ends lost 2 bases and 7 bases respectively, with 5 bases between them. This CDR3 spans 11 amino acids. This chain links TRBV10-2 with TRBJ2-5; no clear D gene. The TCR comes from a woman between 25 and 40 years old in good health and CMV-seronegative. The sequencing sample was made of PBMCs. This chain's CDR3 is CASSEGGTQYF. CDR3 DNA: TGCGCCAGCAGTGAGGGCGGGACCCAGTACTTC.